The rows below give T cell receptor beta chains drawn from one sample of a study of cytomegalovirus exposure and HLA in healthy donors. Assay: immunoSEQ multiplex PCR; the TCRdb copy retains only in-frame clones and omits some. In total, the table holds under 90,000 clones. Sequencing was carried out using PBMCs. These receptors all stem from a female donor in good health and CMV-seropositive. Each CDR3 is given with its conserved first and last residue. Fields, in order: CDR3 length, V gene, CDR3 protein.

19,TRBV4-3,CASSRVIGPSGSKTDTQYF
17,TRBV27,CASSPQGRGRSNTEAFF
11,TRBV29-1,CSVESGNEQYF
20,TRBV14,CASSRFTLGGWDGSYNEQFF
16,TRBV6-5,CASSYSFAGGTYEQYF
15,TRBV4-1,CASSQDFGRPYEQYF
16,TRBV7-2,CASSLAPTGATYEQYF
17,TRBV4-2,CASSQAGGLAAPNEQFF
14,TRBV9,CASSVTGTSYEQYF
13,TRBV29-1,CSVASGGTNEQFF
16,TRBV4-3,CASSQDGGRGYEKLFF
14,TRBV15,CATSGGLTNQPQHF
16,TRBV18,CASSPFLQGEEGGYTF
16,TRBV19,CASSIDVPGGANVLTF
21,TRBV12-5,CASGLVRTGTGDYSGANVLTF
14,TRBV2,CASSEGGQNTEAFF
12,TRBV6-5,CASSRTGETQYF
15,TRBV4-3,CASSRLGQGQETQYF
14,TRBV19,CASSIRQGSYEQYF
14,TRBV6-4,CASSDGRANTEAFF
15,TRBV4-1,CASSLWTGSGQPQHF
13,TRBV11-2,CASSLWSRETQYF
13,TRBV28,CASRTGSGNTIYF
15,TRBV5-6,CASSRGQGTDQPQHF
17,TRBV7-2,CASSLGRGGARSDTQYF
15,TRBV5-5,CVSTKTGSSYNEQFF
15,TRBV2,CASSKARGLGDTQYF
15,TRBV19,CASSTGQGLASPLHF
15,TRBV5-4,CASWGPLRGYNEQFF
17,TRBV29-1,CSVGGLAGGNIGNEQFF
17,TRBV4-3,CASSQDRRITMNTEAFF
13,TRBV30,CAWSAGPADEQYF
13,TRBV18,CASSPAQGTGYTF
15,TRBV9,CASSATGTARHGYTF
13,TRBV6-1,CASSEPERLEQYF
16,TRBV7-2,CASSLVPDGPSGIQYF
17,TRBV18,CASSPPNSGMSTDTQYF
14,TRBV5-1,CASSRSGNTGELFF
15,TRBV27,CASSLSSAGANVLTF
14,TRBV6-1,CASSDNLNNSPLHF
13,TRBV18,CASSPLEDYGYTF
14,TRBV6-6,CASSPGQATYGYTF